A selection of T cell receptor beta chains follows, all from one sample in a study of blood T cell repertoires in COVID-19. Clones were read by immunoSEQ multiplex PCR, and TCRdb kept only the in-frame ones, dropping some. Of tens of thousands of clones listed, around 83% are singletons. The sequenced sample was peripheral blood. These receptors came from an elderly woman in a cohort sampled during active or convalescent COVID-19. Each CDR3 is given with its conserved first and last residue. D genes are given only for firm matches. Some rows mark clone size as missing; the rest say once, few, many or name a class of expanded clone.

.	TRBV7-2	TRBD1	TRBJ1-3	CASSLAMTGRNTIYF	TGTGCCAGCAGCTTGGCTATGACAGGGAGAAACACCATATATTTT
.	TRBV5-6	.	TRBJ1-1	CASSFFGPTNTEAFF	TGTGCCAGCAGCTTCTTTGGGCCGACGAACACTGAAGCTTTCTTT
.	TRBV29-1	TRBD1	TRBJ1-2	CSVGGGRTAEYTF	TGCAGCGTTGGAGGGGGCCGGACGGCAGAGTACACCTTC
.	TRBV15	TRBD2	TRBJ2-1	CATSLRSGRGNEQFF	TGTGCCACCAGCCTTCGGAGCGGGAGGGGCAATGAGCAGTTCTTC
.	TRBV27	.	TRBJ1-2	CASSLSERGYTF	TGTGCCAGCAGTCTATCTGAACGGGGCTACACCTTC
.	TRBV5-1	.	TRBJ1-1	CASSTRDSTEAFF	TGCGCCAGCAGCACCAGGGATTCCACTGAAGCTTTCTTT
.	TRBV5-6	.	TRBJ1-3	CASSAGTISGNTIYF	TGTGCCAGCAGCGCGGGGACCATCTCTGGAAACACCATATATTTT
few	TRBV11-1	TRBD2	TRBJ2-1	CASSLGTSGSYNEQFF	TGTGCCAGCAGCTTAGGGACTAGCGGATCCTACAATGAGCAGTTCTTC
.	TRBV5-6	TRBD2	TRBJ2-1	CASSLVLAGMQFF	TGTGCCAGCAGCTTGGTTCTAGCGGGAATGCAGTTCTTC
.	TRBV30	.	TRBJ1-2	CAWSVRVRSPGGYTF	TGTGCCTGGAGTGTAAGGGTCAGGAGCCCGGGGGGCTACACCTTC
.	TRBV24-1	TRBD2	TRBJ2-5	CATSDPGLAGVAGETQYF	TGTGCCACCAGTGACCCGGGACTAGCGGGAGTCGCGGGGGAGACCCAGTACTTC
.	TRBV5-6	TRBD2	TRBJ2-7	CASSWIGASGSNEQYF	TGTGCCAGCAGCTGGATAGGGGCTAGCGGGAGCAACGAGCAGTACTTC
.	TRBV5-1	.	TRBJ2-3	CASSPPGDTQYF	TGCGCCAGCAGCCCCCCGGGAGATACGCAGTATTTT
.	TRBV9	.	TRBJ1-2	CASSAGGGGYGYTF	TGTGCCAGCAGCGCCGGCGGGGGAGGCTATGGCTACACCTTC
.	TRBV7-3	.	TRBJ2-1	CASSSGGNEQFF	TGTGCCAGCAGCTCAGGGGGGAATGAGCAGTTCTTC
.	TRBV7-6	.	TRBJ1-5	CASSLGSGGSNQPQHF	TGTGCCAGCAGCTTAGGCTCCGGCGGAAGCAATCAGCCCCAGCATTTT
.	TRBV18	TRBD2	TRBJ2-2	CASSPTTSGSNTGELFF	TGTGCCAGCTCACCTACTACTAGCGGTTCGAACACCGGGGAGCTGTTTTTT
.	TRBV28	TRBD2	TRBJ2-2	CASSDQREFAGELFF	TGTGCCAGCAGTGACCAGCGGGAGTTCGCCGGGGAGCTGTTTTTT
.	TRBV11-2	.	TRBJ2-3	CASRSQGSTDTQYF	TGTGCCAGCAGATCCCAGGGGAGCACAGATACGCAGTATTTT
.	TRBV2	TRBD1	TRBJ1-1	CASSAYEPGQLNTEAFF	TGTGCCAGCAGTGCCTACGAGCCGGGACAGCTGAACACTGAAGCTTTCTTT
.	TRBV5-1	.	TRBJ1-5	CASSPGGGAQGQPQHF	TGCGCCAGCAGCCCGGGTGGGGGGGCGCAGGGTCAGCCCCAGCATTTT
.	TRBV24-1	TRBD1	TRBJ2-3	CATSAAQGQGEQTDTQYF	TGTGCCACCAGTGCGGCCCAAGGACAGGGGGAACAAACAGATACGCAGTATTTT
few	TRBV28	TRBD1	TRBJ2-7	CASTRDRTGEQYF	TGTGCCAGTACCCGGGACAGGACAGGGGAGCAGTACTTC
.	TRBV29-1	TRBD1	TRBJ1-2	CSVSGQAERANYGYTF	TGCAGCGTTTCGGGACAGGCGGAGCGGGCTAACTATGGCTACACCTTC
.	TRBV24-1	TRBD1	TRBJ1-2	CATSDRQGSEGYGYTF	TGTGCCACCAGTGATCGACAGGGCTCTGAGGGCTATGGCTACACCTTC
.	TRBV4-1	.	TRBJ2-7	CASSQAPPRTLSYEQYF	TGCGCCAGCAGCCAAGCCCCGCCGAGGACTCTCTCCTACGAGCAGTACTTC
.	TRBV3-1/TRBV3-2	.	TRBJ2-5	CASSQGGGSQETQYF	TGTGCCAGCAGCCAAGGTGGGGGGAGTCAAGAGACCCAGTACTTC
.	TRBV28	.	TRBJ1-2	CASSLTTYGYTF	TGTGCCAGCAGTTTAACCACTTATGGCTACACCTTC
.	TRBV9	.	TRBJ1-6	CASSVGAGRSPLHF	TGTGCCAGCAGCGTAGGGGCAGGCCGATCTCCCCTCCACTTT
.	TRBV7-9	.	TRBJ2-3	CASSLVVLASTDTQYF	TGTGCCAGCAGCTTAGTAGTACTAGCTAGCACAGATACGCAGTATTTT
.	TRBV7-9	TRBD2	TRBJ2-1	CASSLVREAAIYNEQFF	TGTGCCAGCAGCTTAGTACGGGAGGCCGCTATATACAATGAGCAGTTCTTC
.	TRBV30	TRBD1	TRBJ1-5	CAWSGGQSYQPQHF	TGTGCCTGGAGTGGGGGACAGTCCTATCAGCCCCAGCATTTT
few	TRBV19	.	TRBJ2-2	CASSISQTGELFF	TGTGCCAGTAGTATATCGCAGACCGGGGAGCTGTTTTTT
.	TRBV6-5	TRBD2	TRBJ2-4	CASRRGKKSENIQYF	TGTGCCAGCAGGCGGGGGAAGAAAAGTGAAAACATTCAGTACTTC
.	TRBV19	TRBD1	TRBJ2-7	CASKLISGTVAYEQYF	TGTGCCAGTAAACTGATTTCGGGGACAGTTGCCTACGAGCAGTACTTC
.	TRBV29-1	TRBD1	TRBJ2-5	CSEQGARRETQYF	TGCAGCGAGCAGGGGGCGCGCCGAGAGACCCAGTACTTC
.	TRBV7-3	TRBD1	TRBJ1-1	CASSRQGGNTEAFF	TGTGCCAGCAGCCGACAGGGGGGGAACACTGAAGCTTTCTTT
.	TRBV9	TRBD1	TRBJ2-5	CASSVGTGGWETQYF	TGTGCCAGCAGCGTAGGGACAGGGGGCTGGGAGACCCAGTACTTC
.	TRBV11-3	.	TRBJ1-1	CASSPFQGGITEAFF	TGTGCCAGCAGCCCCTTCCAGGGAGGGATCACTGAAGCTTTCTTT
.	TRBV19	TRBD1	TRBJ1-3	CASTTGTGGFANTIYF	TGTGCCAGTACAACCGGGACAGGCGGTTTTGCAAACACCATATATTTT
.	TRBV30	.	TRBJ2-2	CAWTLAEGANTGELFF	TGTGCCTGGACATTAGCGGAAGGAGCGAACACCGGGGAGCTGTTTTTT
.	TRBV7-6	.	TRBJ1-4	CASSLDGATNEKLFF	TGTGCCAGCAGCTTAGATGGAGCAACTAATGAAAAACTGTTTTTT
.	TRBV6-5	TRBD1	TRBJ1-1	CASTRRVQGTEAFF	TGTGCCAGCACCCGAAGGGTACAGGGGACTGAAGCTTTCTTT
.	TRBV19	.	TRBJ2-2	CASSIGGLSGGPGTGELFF	TGTGCCAGTAGTATAGGTGGTCTGTCCGGGGGGCCTGGGACCGGGGAGCTGTTTTTT
.	TRBV2	TRBD1	TRBJ1-2	CASNRDRGNYGYTF	TGTGCCAGCAACCGGGACAGGGGTAACTATGGCTACACCTTC
.	TRBV5-1	TRBD1	TRBJ1-2	CASSEPGTGYGYTF	TGCGCCAGCAGCGAGCCCGGGACAGGGTACGGCTACACCTTC
.	TRBV27	.	TRBJ1-2	CASMTSWTANYGYTF	TGTGCCAGTATGACGTCCTGGACAGCTAACTATGGCTACACCTTC
.	TRBV18	.	TRBJ1-1	CASSRQGSRNTEAFF	TGTGCCAGCTCACGGCAGGGGTCCCGTAACACTGAAGCTTTCTTT
.	TRBV12-3/TRBV12-4	.	TRBJ1-4	CASKTAKSEKLFF	TGTGCCAGCAAGACAGCGAAATCTGAAAAACTGTTTTTT
.	TRBV29-1	TRBD1	TRBJ1-1	CSVEEKPRGRLTEAFF	TGCAGCGTTGAAGAAAAACCCAGGGGGCGCTTAACTGAAGCTTTCTTT
.	TRBV21-1	.	TRBJ2-7	CASSSIPLPLGQGSNQFSYEQYF	TGTGCCAGCAGCTCCATCCCCCTCCCTCTGGGACAGGGATCCAACCAATTCTCCTACGAGCAGTACTTC